The source of this T cell receptor (beta chain) is a study of blood T cell repertoires in COVID-19. The J segment lost 7 bases and the V segment lost 5 bases, leaving 11 bases of the junction unmatched. CDR3 length: 15 residues. Looked up from germline, CDR1 is SEHNR and CDR2 is FQNEAQ (reference sequence). In the authors' methods: Cell counts per sample came from amplifying reference gene primers. Method: immunoSEQ multiplex PCR; TCRdb's copy keeps in-frame clones and lacks some. That table is the source of V, J and clone size, and D and trimming were worked out from the DNA. The table records 35,000 to 45,000 clones, roughly 86% of them present only once.

V usage is TRBV7-9 and J usage is TRBJ2-7, with 10 nucleotides matching TRBD2. Specimen: peripheral blood. This clonotype was sampled from a human donor in a cohort sampled during active COVID-19. Written as DNA, the CDR3 is TGTGCCAGCAGCCCCCGAGCGGGAGGGTCGGGGGAGCAGTACTTC. It specifies CASSPRAGGSGEQYF.